Below are 8 T cell receptor beta chains sequenced from a single sample in a study of CD8+CD57+ T cells in acquired aplastic anemia. Before being chosen for sequencing, patients had shown CD8+CD57+ cell expansion by flow cytometry. The TCR beta profiling, which covered VDJ combination and CDR3 sequence, was carried out using genomic DNA as the template. TCRdb ran MiXCR on the reads and lists one entry per CDR3 protein. The table includes 300,000 or so distinct CDR3 sequences, around three fifths detected once. The sequenced sample was sorted CD4+, CD8+, or CD8+CD57+ T cells (not recorded which) from PBMCs. The receptor set was obtained from a human donor with aplastic anemia.

The CDR3: CASSDSQAYEQYF. The CDR3 DNA follows: TGTGCCAGCAGTGATTCTCAGGCCTACGAGCAGTACTTC. The chain carries TRBV25-1 and TRBJ2-7; no clear D. Looked up from germline, CDR1 is MGHDK and CDR2 is SYGVNS. The CDR3 totals 13 residues. V lost 3 bases and J lost 2, with 8 bases in between.

This clonotype was recorded many times. The V call is TRBV15, the J call TRBJ2-5, with 9 bases lining up with TRBD1. With V trimmed by 2 bases and J by 4 bases, 2 bases remained unmatched. There are 14 residues in the CDR3. The germline gives CDR1 LNHNV, CDR2 YYDKDF (reference sequence). DNA for the CDR3: TGTGCCACCAGCAGAAACAGGGGGCCAGAGACCCAGTACTTC. This codes for CATSRNRGPETQYF.

On this clonotype itself: The junction shows a germline mismatch at one end, possibly a read error. This chain joins TRBV10-3 and TRBJ2-3; 9 bases match TRBD1. This CDR3 is 15 amino acids long. CDR1 and CDR2 (germline): ENHRY, SYGVKD. The CDR3 coding sequence is TGTGCCAGCAGTGACTCGACAGGGGGAGCAGATACGCAGTATTTT. This translates into CASSDSTGGADTQYF.

The CDR3 bases are TGTGCCAGCAGCTTAAGTTTGGTTCAGCCCCAGCATTTT. Its translation: CASSLSLVQPQHF. The chain couples TRBV7-2 to TRBJ1-5; D uncertain. Trimming removed 2 bases at V and 6 bases at J, with 8 bases between. Germline values: CDR1 SGHTA, CDR2 FQGNSA. The CDR3 extends over 13 amino acids.

This clonotype was seen repeatedly, ten times or more. V usage is TRBV12-5 and J usage is TRBJ2-2; TRBD2 agrees at 8 bases. V lost 1 base and J lost 3; bases outside the gene matches: 10. The CDR3 length is 18 residues. The V gene's germline CDR1 is LGHNT and CDR2 FRNRAP. CDR3 nucleotide sequence: TGTGCTAGTGGTTTGGGATCATTCGGACTAGCAGACACCGGGGAGCTGTTTTTT. This encodes CASGLGSFGLADTGELFF.

This sequence joins TRBV9 and TRBJ2-5; the match to TRBD2 covers 7 bases. CDR1 SGDLS and CDR2 YYNGEE come from the germline V gene. Trimming removed 0 bases from V and 4 bases from J; junction bases left unmatched: 9. The CDR3 consists of 16 residues. This CDR3 reads CASSVAGGGPRETQYF. DNA of the CDR3: TGTGCCAGCAGCGTAGCCGGGGGAGGGCCGAGAGAGACCCAGTACTTC.

This sequence joins TRBV24-1 and TRBJ2-2; TRBD1 matches 8 bases. Per germline, CDR1 KGHDR and CDR2 SFDVKD. The CDR3 spans 22 residues. J gave up 1 base and V 3 bases, and 21 bases lay outside the gene matches. The CDR3 DNA sequence: TGTGCCACCAGTGATCTGCAGGGGGCGCTTGACCCCATCCAGGGGAACACCGGGGAGCTGTTTTTT. This sequence encodes CATSDLQGALDPIQGNTGELFF.

In its sample, this clonotype was seen many times. The rearrangement uses TRBV7-9 and TRBJ2-1; either TRBD1 or TRBD2 may supply D (6 bases each). Germline V lookup: CDR1 SEHNR, CDR2 FQNEAQ (reference sequence). V lost 2 bases and J 12 bases, leaving 14 bases between the germline ends. CDR3 length: 13 residues. In DNA, the CDR3 is TGTGCCAGCAGCTTACTCGGGGGCGCGACGCAGTTCTTC. The encoded protein is CASSLLGGATQFF.